The 5 T cell receptor beta chains reported below all come from one sample, sequenced in a study of blood T cell repertoires in COVID-19. The table came from immunoSEQ multiplex PCR; TCRdb's copy has only in-frame clones and leaves some out. Among 55,000 to 90,000 clones listed, 85% were seen once. Sequencing input: peripheral blood. These receptors were obtained from a woman at least 80 years old with active or convalescent COVID-19.

The genes are TRBV29-1 and TRBJ1-2; D is possibly TRBD1 (6 bases). V lost 4 bases and J 6 bases, leaving 12 bases between the germline ends. The CDR3 has 12 residues. Per germline, CDR1 SQVTM and CDR2 ANQGSEA. CDR3 nucleotide sequence: TGCAGCGTTGGGACAGCCGTTCATGGCTACACCTTC. It encodes CSVGTAVHGYTF. The entire variable domain, with the rest obtained from reference TRBV29-1 and TRBJ1-2, is as follows: SAVISQKPSRDICQRGTSLTIQCQVDSQVTMMFWYRQQPGQSLTLIATANQGSEATYESGFVIDKFPISRPNLTFSTLTVSNMSPEDSSIYLCSVGTAVHGYTFGSGTRLTVV.

V gene TRBV18 combines with J gene TRBJ2-3; a weak D match, TRBD2 (6 bases). CDR1 is KGHSH, CDR2 LQKENI, per germline. V was clipped by 6 bases and J by 3 bases, with 16 bases between them. This CDR3 spans 15 amino acids. CDR3 in DNA: TGTGCCAGCTCCCGGGACTTAAGGGAAACAGATACGCAGTATTTT. This codes for CASSRDLRETDTQYF.

The chain employs TRBV12-3 or TRBV12-4 and TRBJ2-1; D unresolved. V was shortened by 1 base and J by 4 bases, with 5 bases between the two germline ends. There are 13 residues in the CDR3. CDR3 sequence reads: CASSLGRYNEQFF. CDR3 bases: TGTGCCAGCAGTTTAGGGAGATACAATGAGCAGTTCTTC.

The chain recombines TRBV6-5 with TRBJ2-2; a possible D gene is TRBD2 (5 bases). The CDR3 loop spans 12 amino acids. Germline CDR1 and CDR2: MNHEY and SVGAGI. V lost 10 bases and J 7 bases, leaving 13 bases between the germline ends. DNA of the CDR3: TGTGCCACCAGATCGGGGTTCGGGGAGCTGTTTTTT. Amino acid sequence: CATRSGFGELFF.

The chain joins TRBV27 to TRBJ2-7; TRBD1 might be the D (5 bases). Trimming removed 2 bases from V and 11 bases from J, with 13 bases in between. Germline CDR1 and CDR2: MNHEY and SMNVEV (reference sequence). The CDR3 consists of 12 residues. CDR3 nucleotide sequence: TGTGCCAGCAGTTTAGGGCAGGGCATCGAGTACTTC. This codes for CASSLGQGIEYF.